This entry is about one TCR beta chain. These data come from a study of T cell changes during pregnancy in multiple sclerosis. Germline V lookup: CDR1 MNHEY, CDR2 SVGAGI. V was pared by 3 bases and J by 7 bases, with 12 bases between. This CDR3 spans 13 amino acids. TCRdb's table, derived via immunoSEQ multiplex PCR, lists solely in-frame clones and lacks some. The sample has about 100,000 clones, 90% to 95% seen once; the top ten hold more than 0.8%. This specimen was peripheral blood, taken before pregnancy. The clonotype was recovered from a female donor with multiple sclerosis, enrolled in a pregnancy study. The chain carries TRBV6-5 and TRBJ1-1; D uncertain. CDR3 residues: CASSYGPSVEAFF. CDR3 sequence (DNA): TGTGCCAGCAGTTATGGCCCCTCTGTTGAAGCTTTCTTT.